What follows are 3 T cell receptor beta chains derived from one specimen sequenced in a study of early T cells in non-severe SARS-CoV-2 infection. From the 5' RACE reads, TCRdb called clonotypes with MiXCR, one entry per CDR3 protein. The profile covers under 60,000 distinct CDR3 sequences, with under 11% appearing a single time and roughly 4.5% taken by the ten largest. What was sequenced was whole blood. All receptors come from an adult who was a healthcare worker with PCR-confirmed SARS-CoV-2 infection or an uninfected control (not recorded which).

This clonotype was seen at least ten times. J is TRBJ2-7 and V is TRBV28; 7 nucleotides align to TRBD1. Per germline, CDR1 MDHEN and CDR2 SYDVKM. The CDR3 runs 15 residues. V lost 6 bases to trimming and J lost 3 bases; unmatched junction nucleotides: 11. The CDR3 sequence is CASSREGTAYYEQYF. The CDR3 nucleotides are TGTGCCAGCAGCCGGGAAGGGACAGCGTACTACGAGCAGTACTTC.

In its sample, this clonotype was seen a few times. This sequence joins TRBV13 and TRBJ2-7; tentative D call: TRBD2 (6 bases). The CDR3 extends over 15 amino acids. V was clipped by 5 bases and J by 0 bases, with 14 bases between them. The germline V gene has CDR1 PRHDT and CDR2 FYEKMQ (reference sequence). CDR3 amino acids: CASSPGRESSYEQYF. The CDR3 DNA reads TGTGCCAGCAGCCCGGGACGGGAGAGCTCCTACGAGCAGTACTTC.

This clonotype was seen a few times. The J gene is TRBJ2-5, the V gene TRBV7-2; TRBD1 matches at 10 bases. The V and J ends lost 4 bases and 2 bases, in that order; junction bases with no gene match: 4. Germline loops: CDR1 SGHTA, CDR2 FQGNSA. The CDR3 loop spans 15 amino acids. The chain's CDR3 is CASSSWDRGQETQYF. The CDR3 coding sequence is TGTGCCAGCAGCTCCTGGGACAGGGGACAAGAGACCCAGTACTTC.